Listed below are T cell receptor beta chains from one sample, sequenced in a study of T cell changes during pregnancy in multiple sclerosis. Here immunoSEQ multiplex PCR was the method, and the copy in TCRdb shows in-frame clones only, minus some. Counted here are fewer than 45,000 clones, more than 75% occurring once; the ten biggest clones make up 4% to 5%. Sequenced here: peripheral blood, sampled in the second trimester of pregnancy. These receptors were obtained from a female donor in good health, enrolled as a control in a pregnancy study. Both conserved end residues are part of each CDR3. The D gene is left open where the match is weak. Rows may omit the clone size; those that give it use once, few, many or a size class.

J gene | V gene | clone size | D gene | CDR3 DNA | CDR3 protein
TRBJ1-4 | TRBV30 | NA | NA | TGTGCCTGGAGACAGGTTAATGAAAAACTGTTTTTT | CAWRQVNEKLFF
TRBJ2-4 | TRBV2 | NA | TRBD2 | TGTGCCAGCAGTGAACTTCGCGGGGGGGCCTCCGCCAAAAACATTCAGTACTTC | CASSELRGGASAKNIQYF
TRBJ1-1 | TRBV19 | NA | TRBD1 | TGTGCCAGCAGGGGGCGCGGTATAAGAAACACTGAAGCTTTCTTT | CASRGRGIRNTEAFF
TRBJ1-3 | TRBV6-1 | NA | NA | TGTGCCAGCAGTGAAGGGGATGAGGGTGGAAACACCATATATTTT | CASSEGDEGGNTIYF
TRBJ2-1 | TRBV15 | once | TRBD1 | TGTGCCACCAGCAGAGCCCAACAGGGGAGTGAGCAGTTCTTC | CATSRAQQGSEQFF
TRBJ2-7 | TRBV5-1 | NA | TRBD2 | TGCGCCAGCAGCGGGGGACTAGCGGGCCGATACGAGCAGTACTTC | CASSGGLAGRYEQYF
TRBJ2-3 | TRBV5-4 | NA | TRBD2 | TGTGCCAGCAGCTTGGTTGGCGGGGGTAGCACAGATACGCAGTATTTT | CASSLVGGGSTDTQYF
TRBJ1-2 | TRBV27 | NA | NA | TGTGCCAGCAGTTTACAGGGTTATAACATTGATGGCTACACCTTC | CASSLQGYNIDGYTF
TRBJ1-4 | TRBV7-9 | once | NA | TGTGCCAGCAGCTTGGTTTGGGAGTCTAATGAAAAACTGTTTTTT | CASSLVWESNEKLFF
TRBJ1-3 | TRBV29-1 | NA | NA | TGCAGCGCTAGGTCTGGAAACACCATATATTTT | CSARSGNTIYF
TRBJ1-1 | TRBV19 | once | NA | TGTGCCAGTAGTATGACAGGCATGAACACTGAAGCTTTCTTT | CASSMTGMNTEAFF
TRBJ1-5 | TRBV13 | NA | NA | TGTGCCAGCAGTAACGGGCGGGGGAATCAGCCCCAGCATTTT | CASSNGRGNQPQHF
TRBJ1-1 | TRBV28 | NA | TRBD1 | TGTGCCAGCACCACGGGACAGGGTTGGACCACTGAAGCTTTCTTT | CASTTGQGWTTEAFF
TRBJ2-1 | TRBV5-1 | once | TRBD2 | TGCGCCAGCAGCCCAAAACTAGCGGGAGTGTCCCAAGGGAATGAGCAGTTCTTC | CASSPKLAGVSQGNEQFF
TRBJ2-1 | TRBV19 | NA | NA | TGTGCCAGTAGTGAGCAGGGAACGTACAATGAGCAGTTCTTC | CASSEQGTYNEQFF
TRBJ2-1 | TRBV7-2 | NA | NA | TGTGCCAGCAGCTTAATGAGGGTCGGTGGGTACAATGAGCAGTTCTTC | CASSLMRVGGYNEQFF
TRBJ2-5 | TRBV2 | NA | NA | TGTGCCAACTTTAACCAAGAGACCCAGTACTTC | CANFNQETQYF
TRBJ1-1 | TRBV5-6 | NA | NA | TGTGCCAGCAGCCCGGCGGGGGGGTTGAACACTGAAGCTTTCTTT | CASSPAGGLNTEAFF
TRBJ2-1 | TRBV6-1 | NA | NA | TGTGCCAGCAGTGATTATTCCTCCTACAATGAGCAGTTCTTC | CASSDYSSYNEQFF
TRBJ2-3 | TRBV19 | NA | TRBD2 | TGTGCCAGTAGCCTAGCGGGGGGTCCAGATACGCAGTATTTT | CASSLAGGPDTQYF
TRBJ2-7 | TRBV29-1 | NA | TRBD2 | TGCAGCGTTGACTCCGACGGGACTAGCGGGGGGCCCGGTGCCTACGAGCAGTACTTC | CSVDSDGTSGGPGAYEQYF
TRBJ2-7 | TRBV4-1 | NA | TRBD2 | TGCGCCAGCAGCCAAGATCCAGCGGGAGTGGACGAGCAGTACTTC | CASSQDPAGVDEQYF
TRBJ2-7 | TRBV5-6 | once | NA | TGTGCCAGCAGCAACACGGGTCGGGGCTACGAGCAGTACTTC | CASSNTGRGYEQYF
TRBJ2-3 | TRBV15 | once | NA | TGTGCCACCAGTCGGGGGGCAGGGACCACAGATACGCAGTATTTT | CATSRGAGTTDTQYF
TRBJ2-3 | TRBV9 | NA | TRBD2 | TGTGCCAGCAGCGTAGTCAGCCAGCGGGGGAGCACAGATACGCAGTATTTT | CASSVVSQRGSTDTQYF
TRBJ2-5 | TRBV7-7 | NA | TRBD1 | TGTGCCAGCAGCCCGGTGACAGGGGGCGGGGAGACCCAGTACTTC | CASSPVTGGGETQYF
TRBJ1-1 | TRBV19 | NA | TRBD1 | TGTGCCAGTAGCGTACAGGGGCCTGGCACTGAAGCTTTCTTT | CASSVQGPGTEAFF
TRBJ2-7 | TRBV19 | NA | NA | TGTGCCAGTAGTATCGGTCAAACCGGGGACGAGCAGTACTTC | CASSIGQTGDEQYF
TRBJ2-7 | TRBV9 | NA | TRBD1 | TGTGCCAGCAGCGTGACAGGGAGTGGGTACGAGCAGTACTTC | CASSVTGSGYEQYF
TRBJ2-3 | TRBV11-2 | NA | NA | TGTGCCAGCAGCTATTACAGGGAAGATACGCAGTATTTT | CASSYYREDTQYF
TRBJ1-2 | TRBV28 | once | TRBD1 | TGTGCCAGCAGTTTTATCTCCGGGACAGGGGACTATGGCTACACCTTC | CASSFISGTGDYGYTF
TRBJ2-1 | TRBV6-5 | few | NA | TGTGCCAGCAGTAATAGACAGTACAATGAGCAGTTCTTC | CASSNRQYNEQFF
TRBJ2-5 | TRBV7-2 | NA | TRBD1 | TGTGCCAGCAGCCCGGACAGGGGGAACCAAGAGACCCAGTACTTC | CASSPDRGNQETQYF
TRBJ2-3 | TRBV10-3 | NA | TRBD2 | TGTGCCATCAGTGAGACCCCGGGGGGTTTCACAGATACGCAGTATTTT | CAISETPGGFTDTQYF
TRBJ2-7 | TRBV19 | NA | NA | TGTGCCAGTATGGGGACACCCAACTACGAGCAGTACTTC | CASMGTPNYEQYF
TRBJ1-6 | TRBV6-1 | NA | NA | TGTGCCAGCAGTGCCCTGGGAGATAATTCACCCCTCCACTTT | CASSALGDNSPLHF
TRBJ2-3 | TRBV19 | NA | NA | TGTGCCAGCAACCTAGCTAGCACAGATACGCAGTATTTT | CASNLASTDTQYF
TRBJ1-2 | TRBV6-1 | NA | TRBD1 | TGTGCCAGCATGAGACAGGGTTATGGCTACACCTTC | CASMRQGYGYTF
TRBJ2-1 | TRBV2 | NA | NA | TGTGCCAGCAGTACACAGGGTTCTCCGAACAATGAGCAGTTCTTC | CASSTQGSPNNEQFF
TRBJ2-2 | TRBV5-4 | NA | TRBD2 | TGTGCCAGCAGCTTCCCAGGACCAGGCGGGGGGGCCACCGGGGAGCTGTTTTTT | CASSFPGPGGGATGELFF
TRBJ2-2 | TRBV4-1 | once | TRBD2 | TGCGCCAGCAGTCAAGGGGGACGGGAGGGCCCGTTATCCACCGGGGAGCTGTTTTTT | CASSQGGREGPLSTGELFF
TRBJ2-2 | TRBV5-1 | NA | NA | TGCGCCAGCACCCCACTAGGTGGGCTGGACACCGGGGAGCTGTTTTTT | CASTPLGGLDTGELFF
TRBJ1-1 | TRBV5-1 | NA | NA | TGCGCCAGCAGCCAGGGGACACCGGGCCTGAACACTGAAGCTTTCTTT | CASSQGTPGLNTEAFF
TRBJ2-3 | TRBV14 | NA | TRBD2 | TGTGCCAGCAGCCACCCCCGTTGGGCGGGAGGTCGAGGGAACACAGATACGCAGTATTTT | CASSHPRWAGGRGNTDTQYF
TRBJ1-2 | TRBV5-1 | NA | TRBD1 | TGCGCCAGCAGCCTGGGGACAGATTTTAACTATGGCTACACCTTC | CASSLGTDFNYGYTF
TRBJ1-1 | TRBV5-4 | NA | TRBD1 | TGTGCCAGCAGCAAGGGACAGACGAACACTGAAGCTTTCTTT | CASSKGQTNTEAFF
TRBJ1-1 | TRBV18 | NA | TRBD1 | TGTGCCAGCTCACCCCGACAGGGGTTTATACAGAACACTGAAGCTTTCTTT | CASSPRQGFIQNTEAFF
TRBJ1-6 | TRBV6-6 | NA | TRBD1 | TGTGCCAGCAGTTACACGGGGACAGGGGATTCACCCCTCCACTTT | CASSYTGTGDSPLHF
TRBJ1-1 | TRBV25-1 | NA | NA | TGTGCCAGCAGTGCCCCGACGGGCGGGGGCACTGAAGCTTTCTTT | CASSAPTGGGTEAFF
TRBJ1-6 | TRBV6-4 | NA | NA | TGTGCCAGCAGTGAGGACAATAATTCACCCCTCCACTTT | CASSEDNNSPLHF